These 9 T cell receptor beta chains were sequenced from one sample in a study of cytomegalovirus exposure and HLA in healthy donors (dated by TCRdb to about 2017). The library relied on the immunoSEQ multiplex PCR assay. For the multiplex PCR, a mixture combining 60 forward primers for TCR Vbeta segments and 13 reverse primers for TCR Jbeta segments was used. TCRdb's version of the immuneACCESS table is confined to in-frame rearrangements and falls short of the full clone set. An unresolved V gene accounts for under half of the shortfall where checked; the remainder is of unknown origin. The sample table contains more than 95,000 clones; only one count was recorded for 60% to 80% of them. The ten largest clones represent approximately 3% of the sample. Sequencing input: PBMCs. Receptors originate from a man between 60 and 70 years old in good health and CMV-seronegative.

This clone was detected once. The V gene is TRBV7-6, the J gene TRBJ1-2; TRBD1 is a possible D gene (6 bases). V gave up 5 bases and J gave up 3 bases, with 10 bases separating them. In germline, CDR1 is SGHVS, CDR2 FNYEAQ. This CDR3 has 13 residues. The DNA of the CDR3 is TGTGCCAGCAGCCCGCCAGGGGACTATGGCTACACCTTC. This sequence encodes CASSPPGDYGYTF.

This clone appeared a few times. The chain couples TRBV10-2 to TRBJ2-7; the D gene is possibly TRBD1 (5 bases). The length of the CDR3 is 11 residues. The germline V gene encodes CDR1 WSHSY and CDR2 SAAADI. The V end lost 6 bases, the J end lost 2 bases, and 5 bases lay between the germline ends. The CDR3 bases are TGCGCCAGCAGGACAGCCTACGAGCAGTACTTC. It codes for CASRTAYEQYF.

The chain is built from TRBV19 and TRBJ1-2; no clear D. The V and J ends lost 0 bases and 4 bases respectively, with 9 bases between them. The germline V gene encodes CDR1 LNHDA and CDR2 SQIVND (reference sequence). This CDR3 spans 14 amino acids. This CDR3 is CASSIDLGSYGYTF. CDR3 coding DNA: TGTGCCAGTAGTATAGACTTGGGGAGCTATGGCTACACCTTC.

The V call is TRBV5-1, the J call TRBJ2-7; 8 bases agree with TRBD2. The ends lost 7 bases at V and 3 bases at J; junction bases unmatched: 9. The CDR3 length is 14 residues. CDR1 and CDR2 (germline): SGHRS, YFSETQ. The CDR3 DNA follows: TGCGCCAGCTCGGTAGCGGGGATGATCTACGAGCAGTACTTC. It specifies CASSVAGMIYEQYF. Combining the CDR3 with reference TRBV5-1 and TRBJ2-7 gives the whole variable domain KAGVTQTPRYLIKTRGQQVTLSCSPISGHRSVSWYQQTPGQGLQFLFEYFSETQRNKGNFPGRFSGRQFSNSRSEMNVSTLELGDSALYLCASSVAGMIYEQYFGPGTRLTVT.

This clone is a singleton in its sample. This sequence joins TRBV7-8 and TRBJ1-3; D ambiguous. The CDR3 runs 16 residues. The germline CDR1 and CDR2 sequences are SGHVS and FQNEAQ. V lost 0 bases and J lost 0, with 9 bases in between. The CDR3: CASSLAALNSGNTIYF. In DNA form, the CDR3 reads TGTGCCAGCAGCTTAGCGGCCTTAAACTCTGGAAACACCATATATTTT.

In this sample, this clone turned up a few times. J is TRBJ2-1 and V is TRBV14; a possible D gene is TRBD2 (6 bases). The CDR3 contains 17 residues. V was cut by 4 bases and J by 2 bases, with 18 bases left in between. CDR1 and CDR2 (germline): SGHDN, FVKESK. The CDR3 here is CASSRTGTGGPYNEQFF. The CDR3 DNA sequence: TGTGCCAGCAGCCGAACCGGGACTGGCGGTCCCTACAATGAGCAGTTCTTC.

The genes are TRBV7-2 and TRBJ1-1; D not certain. The CDR3 has 15 amino acids. The germline V gene encodes CDR1 SGHTA and CDR2 FQGNSA. The ends were cut back, 1 base at V and 6 bases at J, with 15 bases in the middle. The CDR3 DNA follows: TGTGCCAGCAGCTTAGGTGGCTCTAGATGGGCTGAAGCTTTCTTT. Its protein is CASSLGGSRWAEAFF.

The V and J genes are TRBV18 and TRBJ1-2, with 7 bases aligning to TRBD1. The V and J ends lost 0 bases and 4 bases, in that order; junction bases with no gene match: 5. Germline-derived CDR1 and CDR2 are KGHSH and LQKENI. The CDR3 consists of 15 residues. The CDR3 coding sequence is TGTGCCAGCTCACCACCGGGACAGATGGTCTATGGCTACACCTTC. Residues: CASSPPGQMVYGYTF.

This clone was found a few times. The rearrangement links TRBV12-5 to TRBJ1-1; D call uncertain. V was cut by 0 bases and J by 5 bases, with 16 bases left in between. CDR1 and CDR2 (germline): LGHNT, FRNRAP. CDR3 length equals 16 residues. The CDR3 nucleotides are TGTGCTAGTGGTTTGGTACGCGGGGAAAGAAGGACTGAAGCTTTCTTT. Protein product: CASGLVRGERRTEAFF.